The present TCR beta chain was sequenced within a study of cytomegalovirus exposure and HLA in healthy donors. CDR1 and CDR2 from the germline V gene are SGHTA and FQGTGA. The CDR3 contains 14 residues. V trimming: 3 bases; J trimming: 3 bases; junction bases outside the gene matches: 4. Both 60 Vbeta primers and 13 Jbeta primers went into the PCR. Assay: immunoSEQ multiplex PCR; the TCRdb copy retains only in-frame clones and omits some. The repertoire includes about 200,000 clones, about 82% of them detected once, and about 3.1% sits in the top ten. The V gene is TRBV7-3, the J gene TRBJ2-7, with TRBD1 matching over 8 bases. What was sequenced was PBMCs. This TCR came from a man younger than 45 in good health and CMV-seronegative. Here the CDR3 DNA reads TGTGCCAGCAGCTTGGGGACAGGTCACTACGAGCAGTACTTC. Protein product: CASSLGTGHYEQYF.